What follows is one T cell receptor beta chain and its context. This record belongs to a study of technical replicates of blood from several donors. Trimming removed 0 bases from V and 4 bases from J, with 12 bases in between. The CDR3 consists of 15 residues. Germline V CDR1 and CDR2: LGHNA, YSLEER. Sequencing used immunoSEQ multiplex PCR; TCRdb keeps in-frame clones, though not all of them. The sample carries tens of thousands of clones, around four fifths recorded once. J is TRBJ1-2 and V is TRBV4-3; TRBD1 is a possible D gene (5 bases). Material: PBMCs. This TCR was recovered from a human donor in good health. Some clones in this sample may be carry-over from other donors' samples. CDR3 sequence: CASSQDWGRVYGYTF. The CDR3 DNA sequence: TGCGCCAGCAGCCAAGATTGGGGCAGAGTCTATGGCTACACCTTC.